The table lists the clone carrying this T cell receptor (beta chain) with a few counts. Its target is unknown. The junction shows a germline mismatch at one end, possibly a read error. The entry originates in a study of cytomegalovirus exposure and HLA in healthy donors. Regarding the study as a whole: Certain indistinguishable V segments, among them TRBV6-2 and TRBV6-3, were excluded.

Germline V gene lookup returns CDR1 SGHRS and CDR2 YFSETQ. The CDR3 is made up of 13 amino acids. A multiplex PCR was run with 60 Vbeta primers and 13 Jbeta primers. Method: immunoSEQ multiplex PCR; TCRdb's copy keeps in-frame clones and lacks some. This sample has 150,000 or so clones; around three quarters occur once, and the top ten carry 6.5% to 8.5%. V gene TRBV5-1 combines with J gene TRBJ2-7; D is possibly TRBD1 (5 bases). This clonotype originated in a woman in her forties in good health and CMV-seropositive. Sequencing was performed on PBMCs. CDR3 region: CASSPVDSYEQYF. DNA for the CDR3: TGTGCCAGCAGTCCTGTTGACAGCTACGAGCAGTACTTC.